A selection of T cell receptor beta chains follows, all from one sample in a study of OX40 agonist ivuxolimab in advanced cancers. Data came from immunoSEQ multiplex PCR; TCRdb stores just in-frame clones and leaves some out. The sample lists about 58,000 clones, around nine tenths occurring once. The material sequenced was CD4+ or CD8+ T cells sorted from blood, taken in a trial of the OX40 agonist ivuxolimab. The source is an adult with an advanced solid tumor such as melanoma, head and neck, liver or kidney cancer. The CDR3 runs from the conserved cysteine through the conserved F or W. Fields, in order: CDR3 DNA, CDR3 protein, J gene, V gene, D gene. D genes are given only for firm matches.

CDR3 DNA: TGTGCCAGCTCTCCGGATGATAGCTATGGCTACACCTTC
CDR3 protein: CASSPDDSYGYTF
J gene: TRBJ1-2
V gene: TRBV18
D gene: -

CDR3 DNA: TGTGCCAGCAGCCCCGCCACGGGGCGGACGCAGTATTTT
CDR3 protein: CASSPATGRTQYF
J gene: TRBJ2-3
V gene: TRBV7-9
D gene: -

CDR3 DNA: TGTGCCAGCAGTTCGGGACCAAGGGTAGACATTCAGTACTTC
CDR3 protein: CASSSGPRVDIQYF
J gene: TRBJ2-4
V gene: TRBV28
D gene: -

CDR3 DNA: TGTGCCAGCAGTGAATATGCGGGGAGCACAGATACGCAGTATTTT
CDR3 protein: CASSEYAGSTDTQYF
J gene: TRBJ2-3
V gene: TRBV25-1
D gene: -

CDR3 DNA: TGTGCCAGCATCACGGGCTCTGGGGAAAAACTGTTTTTT
CDR3 protein: CASITGSGEKLFF
J gene: TRBJ1-4
V gene: TRBV28
D gene: -

CDR3 DNA: TGTGCCAGCAGTTTAAGGGTGGCAGGGTTAGAGACCCAGTACTTC
CDR3 protein: CASSLRVAGLETQYF
J gene: TRBJ2-5
V gene: TRBV27
D gene: -

CDR3 DNA: TGTGCCAGCAGCCCAGGACTAGCGGAAGAGACCCAGTACTTC
CDR3 protein: CASSPGLAEETQYF
J gene: TRBJ2-5
V gene: TRBV5-4
D gene: TRBD2

CDR3 DNA: TGTGCTAGTGGTTTGTCCCTAGCTTCAGATACGCAGTATTTT
CDR3 protein: CASGLSLASDTQYF
J gene: TRBJ2-3
V gene: TRBV12-5
D gene: -

CDR3 DNA: TGTGCCAGCAGCTTAGCGAAACAGGGAATAGGGCAGCCCCAGCATTTT
CDR3 protein: CASSLAKQGIGQPQHF
J gene: TRBJ1-5
V gene: TRBV7-2
D gene: -

CDR3 DNA: TGTGCCAGCAGCTTAACTTCGTACGAGCAGTACTTC
CDR3 protein: CASSLTSYEQYF
J gene: TRBJ2-7
V gene: TRBV7-2
D gene: -

CDR3 DNA: TGTGCCAGCAGCTTACGGTCTATAGGGTGGGATGGTCAAGAGACCCAGTACTTC
CDR3 protein: CASSLRSIGWDGQETQYF
J gene: TRBJ2-5
V gene: TRBV7-3
D gene: -

CDR3 DNA: TGTGCCAGCAGCCCCGGGCTAAACAATGAGCAGTTCTTC
CDR3 protein: CASSPGLNNEQFF
J gene: TRBJ2-1
V gene: TRBV14
D gene: -

CDR3 DNA: TGCGCCAGCAGCTTGGGCGGGACCCATGAGCAGTTCTTC
CDR3 protein: CASSLGGTHEQFF
J gene: TRBJ2-1
V gene: TRBV5-1
D gene: -

CDR3 DNA: TGCGCCAGCAGCCAAAGCACGAACGGAGCCGACATTCAGTACTTC
CDR3 protein: CASSQSTNGADIQYF
J gene: TRBJ2-4
V gene: TRBV4-3
D gene: -

CDR3 DNA: TGCGCCAGCAGCCGTCCTCTAGAACGGGTTGAGCAGTTCTTC
CDR3 protein: CASSRPLERVEQFF
J gene: TRBJ2-1
V gene: TRBV4-1
D gene: -

CDR3 DNA: TGTGCCAGCAGCTTCCGTCGGGACGGGGAGACCCAGTACTTC
CDR3 protein: CASSFRRDGETQYF
J gene: TRBJ2-5
V gene: TRBV5-4
D gene: -

CDR3 DNA: TGTGCCAGCAGCCAGGCTCAAGAGACCCAGTACTTC
CDR3 protein: CASSQAQETQYF
J gene: TRBJ2-5
V gene: TRBV6-5
D gene: -